One and the same sample provided the 18 T cell receptor beta chains below, sequenced in a study of T cell repertoires in cytomegalovirus infection. A single record per CDR3 protein comes from TCRdb applying MiXCR to the reads. The data contain 170,000 or so distinct CDR3 sequences, approximately 17% of them singletons. Input material: CD8+ T cells from PBMCs. These receptors were taken from a human donor in good health (CMV status not recorded). Some clones in this sample may be carry-over from other donors' samples.

A word on this clonotype: The CDR3 end shows no conserved phenylalanine or tryptophan, and so a read error is likely. This chain uses TRBV12-3 or TRBV12-4 with TRBJ2-1; 9 bases agree with TRBD2. V was clipped by 4 bases and J by 4 bases; unmatched bases: 8. The length of the CDR3 is 16 residues. The CDR3 loop reads CASSSPGLATYNEQFY. CDR3 in DNA: TGTGCCAGCAGTTCCCCCGGACTAGCGACTTACAATGAGCAGTTCTAC.

The chain couples TRBV7-9 to TRBJ2-5; maybe TRBD1 (7 bases). Germline values: CDR1 SEHNR, CDR2 FQNEAQ (reference sequence). This CDR3 spans 13 amino acids. V was cut by 5 bases and J by 5 bases, with 12 bases left in between. CDR3 coding DNA: TGTGCCAGCAGCGGAGGGGGCCGGGAGACCCAGTACTTC. Encoded protein: CASSGGGRETQYF.

This rearrangement joins TRBV28 to TRBJ1-5, with 10 bases aligning to TRBD1. V lost 5 bases, J lost 5 bases, and 3 bases stayed unmatched. There are 14 residues in the CDR3. From germline, CDR1 is MDHEN and CDR2 SYDVKM. The CDR3 here is CASSRTGGDQPQHF. The CDR3 DNA reads TGTGCCAGCAGTAGGACAGGGGGGGATCAGCCCCAGCATTTT.

V gene TRBV27 combines with J gene TRBJ2-7; D gene unclear. The germline V and J ends were trimmed by 0 bases and 7 bases, with 10 bases remaining between them. CDR3 length: 13 residues. The germline gives CDR1 MNHEY, CDR2 SMNVEV (reference sequence). CDR3 nucleotide sequence: TGTGCCAGCAGTTTATCGCAGGTTGCGGAGCAGTACTTC. It is translated as CASSLSQVAEQYF.

In its sample, this clonotype was seen a few times. The chain carries TRBV10-3 and TRBJ1-1; 8 positions agree with TRBD1. Trimming at V came to 8 bases and at J to 1 base, leaving 9 bases not matched to a gene. From germline, CDR1 is ENHRY and CDR2 SYGVKD. The CDR3 runs 15 residues. The DNA of the CDR3 is TGTGCCATCTCTCCAGGACAGGGACCGAACACTGAAGCTTTCTTT. The encoded protein is CAISPGQGPNTEAFF.

The V and J genes are TRBV7-9 and TRBJ1-1; no reliable D call. Looked up from germline, CDR1 is SEHNR and CDR2 is FQNEAQ (reference sequence). The V gene lost 2 bases and the J gene lost 1 base, with 20 bases spanning the gap. This CDR3 contains 18 residues. This chain's CDR3 is CASSLPKVTARGNTEAFF. In nucleotides, the CDR3 is TGTGCCAGCAGCTTACCCAAAGTTACGGCCAGAGGGAACACTGAAGCTTTCTTT. The entire variable domain, with the rest obtained from reference TRBV7-9 and TRBJ1-1, is as follows: DTGVSQNPRHKITKRGQNVTFRCDPISEHNRLYWYRQTLGQGPEFLTYFQNEAQLEKSRLLSDRFSAERPKGSFSTLEIQRTEQGDSAMYLCASSLPKVTARGNTEAFFGQGTRLTVV.

J is TRBJ2-2 and V is TRBV20-1, with 8 bases that match TRBD2. V trimming: 6 bases; J trimming: 5 bases; junction bases outside the gene matches: 2. This CDR3 contains 12 residues. Germline assignment: CDR1 DFQATT and CDR2 SNEGSKA (reference sequence). The CDR3 coding sequence is TGCAGTGCGACGGGGGGGACCGGGGAGCTGTTTTTT. It translates to CSATGGTGELFF.

The genes are TRBV28 and TRBJ2-7, with a weak D call TRBD1 (5 bases). V was clipped by 3 bases and J by 2 bases, with 11 bases between them. This CDR3 is built from 14 residues. Germline CDR1 reads MDHEN; CDR2 reads SYDVKM. The CDR3 DNA reads as TGTGCCAGCAGTTTGTCTGACAGACCCTACGAGCAGTACTTC. Translated, it gives CASSLSDRPYEQYF.

In this sample, this clonotype turned up a few times. The gene calls are TRBV4-1 and TRBJ1-4, with D possibly being TRBD1 (5 bases). Germline CDR1 reads MGHRA; CDR2 reads YSYEKL. The V gene lost 4 bases and the J gene lost 4 bases, with 13 bases spanning the gap. CDR3 size: 15 residues. CDR3 in DNA: TGCGCCAGCAGCCGATTGGGGACGGATAATGAAAAACTGTTTTTT. It encodes CASSRLGTDNEKLFF.

This clonotype came up a few times. The chain links TRBV15 to TRBJ1-1; weak D call: TRBD1 (6 bases). This CDR3 region has 15 residues. Germline CDR1 LNHNV, CDR2 YYDKDF (reference sequence). V dropped 5 bases and J dropped 0 bases, with 13 bases sitting between them. CDR3 region: CATSLDRLMNTEAFF. CDR3 nucleotides: TGTGCCACCAGCTTGGACAGACTTATGAACACTGAAGCTTTCTTT.

This clonotype was detected a few times. V usage is TRBV4-3 and J usage is TRBJ1-5, with 8 positions matching TRBD1. The germline V gene encodes CDR1 LGHNA and CDR2 YSLEER. V lost 1 base and J lost 2; bases outside the gene matches: 1. CDR3 length: 15 amino acids. This chain's CDR3 is CASSQVQGGNQPQHF. The CDR3 DNA is TGCGCCAGCAGCCAAGTACAGGGGGGCAATCAGCCCCAGCATTTT.

This rearrangement joins TRBV20-1 to TRBJ2-1; D gene uncertain. Trimming took off 7 bases at V and 5 bases at J, with 21 bases between the two ends. The CDR3 contains 15 residues. Germline-derived CDR1 and CDR2 are DFQATT and SNEGSKA (reference sequence). DNA of the CDR3: TGCAGTGTTACGGCAGCGACCAATGGAGACAATGAGCAGTTCTTC. Translation: CSVTAATNGDNEQFF.

V is TRBV2 and J is TRBJ2-1; D gene unclear. The germline CDR1 and CDR2 sequences are SNHLY and FYNNEI. The V end was cut by 4 bases, the J end by 3 bases, with 13 bases between. The CDR3 runs 15 residues. In DNA, the CDR3 is TGTGCCAGCAGTGGGGCTGCGACCCTCTACAATGAGCAGTTCTTC. Amino acid sequence: CASSGAATLYNEQFF.

The rearrangement uses TRBV12-3 or TRBV12-4 and TRBJ1-1; unclear D gene. This CDR3 region has 12 residues. V gave up 3 bases and J gave up 2 bases, with 4 bases separating them. The CDR3 DNA sequence: TGTGCCAGCAGTTTTTTCAACACTGAAGCTTTCTTT. Translating gives CASSFFNTEAFF.

A word on this clonotype: One base away lies a much larger clone, so this may be a sequencing read error. The rearrangement uses TRBV7-2 and TRBJ2-1; weak D call: TRBD1 (5 bases). V dropped 4 bases and J dropped 3 bases, with 7 bases sitting between them. The CDR3 spans 13 residues. Germline CDR1 SGHTA, CDR2 FQGNSA. The CDR3 spells CASSSDSYNEQFF. The CDR3 coding sequence is TGTGCCAGCAGCTCAGACAGCTACAATGAGCAGTTCTTC.

This clonotype has just a few counts. The V gene is TRBV29-1, the J gene TRBJ2-2; D is unclear. Germline V CDR1 and CDR2: SQVTM, ANQGSEA. This CDR3 comprises 13 residues. V lost 7 bases to trimming and J lost 4 bases, with 13 bases between them. The chain's CDR3 is CSALKTVTGELFF. The DNA of the CDR3 is TGCAGCGCTCTTAAAACAGTCACCGGGGAGCTGTTTTTT.

The rearrangement joins TRBV4-1 to TRBJ2-7; D call uncertain. Trimming left V 4 bases short and J 5 bases short, with 15 bases between. This CDR3 has 14 amino acids. CDR1 MGHRA and CDR2 YSYEKL come from the germline V gene. CDR3 sequence reads: CASSPMTAFNEQYF. In nucleotides, the CDR3 is TGCGCCAGCAGCCCGATGACTGCGTTCAACGAGCAGTACTTC.

The gene calls are TRBV12-3 or TRBV12-4 and TRBJ2-1; 12 bases fit TRBD2. V shed 5 bases and J 3 bases; nucleotides not matched to a gene: 5. The CDR3 spans 16 residues. Written as DNA, the CDR3 is TGTGCCAGCAGTGAAACTAGCGGGGGGCTCTACAATGAGCAGTTCTTC. As protein: CASSETSGGLYNEQFF.